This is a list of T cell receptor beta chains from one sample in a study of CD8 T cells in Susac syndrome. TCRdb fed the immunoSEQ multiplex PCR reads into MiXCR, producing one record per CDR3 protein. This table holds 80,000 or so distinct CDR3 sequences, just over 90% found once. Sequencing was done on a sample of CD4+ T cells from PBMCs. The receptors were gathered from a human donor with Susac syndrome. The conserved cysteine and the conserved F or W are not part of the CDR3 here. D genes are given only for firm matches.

ASSPLMGNSGTQNNYGYT,-,TRBV11-2,18,TRBJ1-2
ASRETGQGYTDTQY,TRBD1,TRBV6-8,14,TRBJ2-3
ASSLFGRTQY,-,TRBV28,10,TRBJ2-3
ASLEGAGQPQH,TRBD1,TRBV2,11,TRBJ1-5
AISSGGAVEETQY,TRBD2,TRBV10-3,13,TRBJ2-5
ASGRGFMNTEAF,-,TRBV5-1,12,TRBJ1-1
ASSRLAANTGELF,TRBD2,TRBV11-2,13,TRBJ2-2
ATCRGQNTGELF,-,TRBV24-1,12,TRBJ2-2
ASSPGQNQPQH,-,TRBV18,11,TRBJ1-5
ASSWIEGLNSYEQY,-,TRBV6-2/TRBV6-3,14,TRBJ2-7
ASSLQTTGSYEQY,TRBD1,TRBV7-2,13,TRBJ2-7
ATLGTGGVSGANVLT,TRBD1,TRBV6-1,15,TRBJ2-6